This T cell receptor beta chain was retrieved from a study of CD8 T cells in Susac syndrome (dated by TCRdb to about 2019). A note on the overall study: Whether CD8+ T cell activation and differentiation in Susac syndrome was antigen driven was tested using repertoire sequencing. Study-wide conclusions, independent of this receptor: The TCR sequencing and HLA analysis was acknowledged to have included a relatively small number of individuals.

RNA was extracted with the RNeasy kit and about 0.5 to 1 ug was reverse transcribed using random hexamers. The immunoSEQ multiplex PCR assay, covering 54 Vbeta and 13 Jbeta segments, was used to amplify TCR beta CDR3 regions. PCR amplification bias was corrected by using a synthetic template baseline for primer optimization and computational correction. On the study's bioinformatics: Reads were annotated to V, D and J genes according to IMGT and were analyzed with immunoSEQ Analyzer, with only productive sequences retained. To calculate clonality, Shannon entropy was normalized by log2 of the number of productive unique sequences and then subtracted from one. For each patient and control, public and private clones were evaluated within the 100 most prevalent clones. Susac-specific clones were defined as absent from healthy and MS cohorts, around 1,000 published viral clones and other ImmuneACCESS disease sequences. The raw public reads went through TCRdb reprocessing: fastp at Q25, MiXCR clone calling, in-frame beta chains kept. Rows are unified per CDR3 protein, each entry keeping the most common DNA and genes. TCRdb's processing, not the authors', yielded these V and J calls. The sample profile shows about 150,000 distinct CDR3 sequences; roughly 95% of them were found once. Clones ranked in the top ten supply about 0.11% of the sample.

The cysteine opens and the phenylalanine closes a CDR3 of 15 amino acids. The DNA shown is the 45-base CDR3, in frame from base 1. For this chain, trimming is 2 bases at the V end and 9 bases at the J end, and the number of junction bases without a gene match is 11. Taken from the germline V gene (reference sequence), the CDR1 and CDR2 loops are DFQATT and SNEGSKA. High-throughput TCR beta sequencing profiled peripheral blood CD8+ and CD4+ T cells from healthy donors, Susac syndrome patients and multiple sclerosis patients. Multiple sclerosis controls were treatment-naive patients with stable or active relapsing-remitting disease fulfilling revised McDonald criteria. Bulk CD8+ and CD4+ T cells were purified by magnetic negative isolation, while CD8+ TEMRA cells were enriched using FACS. Blood was drawn into EDTA tubes, processed within 24 hours, and PBMCs were isolated by density gradient centrifugation. PBMCs intended for TCR sequencing were cryopreserved in liquid nitrogen and were subsequently thawed in a 37 degrees C water bath. A purity of at least 90% was achieved for sorted or isolated CD4+, CD8+ and CD8+ TEMRA cells.

On this clonotype: Its antigen remains unidentified. Qualities for individual bases were not recorded, and no much larger clone is one base off.

The receptor was isolated from a human donor with multiple sclerosis. Sequencing was carried out using CD4+ T cells from PBMCs. The sequence is built from TRBV20-1 and TRBJ2-3; 10 bases in the middle match TRBD2. The DNA sequence is as follows: TGCAGTGCTAGAATGGTAGCGGGGGGCTGGGAGACGCAGTATTTT. This translates into CSARMVAGGWETQYF.